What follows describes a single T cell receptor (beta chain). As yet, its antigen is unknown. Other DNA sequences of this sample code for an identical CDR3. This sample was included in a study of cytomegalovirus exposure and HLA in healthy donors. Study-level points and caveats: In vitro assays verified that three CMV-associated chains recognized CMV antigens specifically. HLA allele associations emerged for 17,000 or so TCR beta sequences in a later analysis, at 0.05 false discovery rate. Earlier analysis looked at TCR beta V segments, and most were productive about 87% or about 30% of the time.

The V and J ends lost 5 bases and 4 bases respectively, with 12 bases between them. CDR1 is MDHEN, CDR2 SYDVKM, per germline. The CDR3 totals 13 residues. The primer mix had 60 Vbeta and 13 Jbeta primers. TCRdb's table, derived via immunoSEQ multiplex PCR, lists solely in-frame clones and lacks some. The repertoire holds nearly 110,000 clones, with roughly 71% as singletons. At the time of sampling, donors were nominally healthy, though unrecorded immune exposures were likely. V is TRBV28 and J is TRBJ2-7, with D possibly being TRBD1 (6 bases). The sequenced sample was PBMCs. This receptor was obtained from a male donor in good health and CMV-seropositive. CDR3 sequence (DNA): TGTGCCAGCAGTCCCACCGGACAGTACGAGCAGTACTTC. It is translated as CASSPTGQYEQYF.